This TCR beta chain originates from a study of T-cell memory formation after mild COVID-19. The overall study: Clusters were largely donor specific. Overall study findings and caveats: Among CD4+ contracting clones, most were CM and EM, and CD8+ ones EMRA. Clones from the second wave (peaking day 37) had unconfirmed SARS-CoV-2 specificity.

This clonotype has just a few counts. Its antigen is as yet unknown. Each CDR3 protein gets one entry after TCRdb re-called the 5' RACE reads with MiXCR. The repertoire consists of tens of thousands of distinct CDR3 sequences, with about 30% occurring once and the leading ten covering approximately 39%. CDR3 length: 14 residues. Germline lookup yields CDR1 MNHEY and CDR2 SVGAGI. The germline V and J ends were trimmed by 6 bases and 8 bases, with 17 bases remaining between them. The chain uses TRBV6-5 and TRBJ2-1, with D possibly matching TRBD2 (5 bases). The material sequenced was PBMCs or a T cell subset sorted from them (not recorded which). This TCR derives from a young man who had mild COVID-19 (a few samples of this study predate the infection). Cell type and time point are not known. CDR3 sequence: CASSPDRRGHEQFF. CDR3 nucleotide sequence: TGTGCCAGCAGCCCGGATAGACGGGGTCATGAGCAGTTCTTC.